The 24 T cell receptor beta chains below all came from one sample that was sequenced in a study of shared clonotypes between healthy human individuals. Method: immunoSEQ multiplex PCR; TCRdb's copy keeps in-frame clones and lacks some. The sample has some 2.3 million clones; over 90% are singletons. The sample was naive CD4+ T cells from PBMCs. Subset noted: CD45RA+ positively selected. These receptors were collected from a man in his late teens or twenties in good health. Some clones in this sample may be carry-over from other donors' samples.

This clone turned up a few times. V usage is TRBV5-1 and J usage is TRBJ2-3; 10 bases map to TRBD2. Germline loops: CDR1 SGHRS, CDR2 YFSETQ. The ends lost 5 bases at V and 4 bases at J; junction bases unmatched: 7. CDR3 length equals 15 residues. This chain's CDR3 is CASRDLAGVADTQYF. CDR3 nucleotides: TGCGCCAGCAGGGACCTAGCGGGAGTAGCAGATACGCAGTATTTT. The full variable domain, in which reference TRBV5-1 and TRBJ2-3 provide the parts outside the CDR3, is KAGVTQTPRYLIKTRGQQVTLSCSPISGHRSVSWYQQTPGQGLQFLFEYFSETQRNKGNFPGRFSGRQFSNSRSEMNVSTLELGDSALYLCASRDLAGVADTQYFGPGTRLTVL.

The V call is TRBV19, the J call TRBJ1-5; D possibly corresponds to TRBD1 (6 bases). Germline V gives CDR1 LNHDA, CDR2 SQIVND (reference sequence). Trimming removed 6 bases from V and 5 bases from J, with 14 bases in between. The CDR3 covers 14 residues. This chain's CDR3 is CASSVTGRDQPQHF. In DNA, the CDR3 is TGTGCCAGTAGCGTTACAGGGAGGGATCAGCCCCAGCATTTT.

The chain couples TRBV7-2 to TRBJ2-5; 9 bases are a match to TRBD2. Germline assignment: CDR1 SGHTA and CDR2 FQGNSA. The CDR3 is 14 amino acids. J gave up 8 bases and V 0 bases, and 4 bases lay outside the gene matches. The CDR3 DNA follows: TGTGCCAGCAGCTTAGCGCTAGCGGGACCCACCCAGTACTTC. It yields the protein CASSLALAGPTQYF.

V usage is TRBV7-2 and J usage is TRBJ1-3, with 7 bases identical to TRBD1. This CDR3 has 17 amino acids. CDR1 and CDR2 (germline): SGHTA, FQGNSA. V lost 2 bases to trimming and J lost 0 bases; unmatched junction nucleotides: 7. CDR3 loop: CASSLPLGQFSGNTIYF. For the CDR3, the DNA is TGTGCCAGCAGCTTACCCTTGGGACAGTTCTCTGGAAACACCATATATTTT.

This rearrangement joins TRBV6-1 to TRBJ2-1, with 10 bases matching TRBD2. This CDR3 has 15 amino acids. With 4 bases clipped from V and 7 bases from J, the junction kept 7 bases outside the gene matches. The germline V gene encodes CDR1 MNHNS and CDR2 SASEGT. The CDR3 nucleotides read TGTGCCAGCAGTGGCCGACTAGCGGGTGATAATGAGCAGTTCTTC. This translates into CASSGRLAGDNEQFF.

The V call is TRBV19, the J call TRBJ2-1, with 13 bases identical to TRBD2. J gave up 5 bases and V 7 bases, and 11 bases lay outside the gene matches. Looked up from germline, CDR1 is LNHDA and CDR2 is SQIVND (reference sequence). The CDR3 extends over 17 amino acids. CDR3 region: CASTRRTSGSGDNEQFF. The CDR3 region has the DNA TGTGCCAGTACCCGCCGGACTAGCGGGAGTGGAGACAATGAGCAGTTCTTC.

The chain couples TRBV11-2 to TRBJ2-4; D is unresolved. The CDR3 spans 13 residues. Trimming took off 5 bases at V and 8 bases at J, with 13 bases between the two ends. The germline V gene encodes CDR1 SGHAT and CDR2 FQNNGV. CDR3 DNA sequence: TGTGCCAGCAGCCGAGGTTCCCCGGACATTCAGTACTTC. Translating gives CASSRGSPDIQYF.

The genes are TRBV5-8 and TRBJ2-2, with TRBD1 matching over 10 bases. This CDR3 has 17 amino acids. The germline CDR1 and CDR2 sequences are SGHTS and YDEGEE. V dropped 0 bases and J dropped 3; count of bases not matched to a gene: 5. The CDR3 DNA reads as TGTGCCAGCAGCTTGGGACAGGGGGCAGGGTACACCGGGGAGCTGTTTTTT. This encodes CASSLGQGAGYTGELFF.

V usage is TRBV4-2 and J usage is TRBJ2-1; 8 nucleotides align to TRBD2. The CDR3 is made up of 15 amino acids. The germline CDR1 and CDR2 sequences are LGHNA and YNFKEQ. V lost 1 base to trimming and J lost 8 bases; unmatched junction nucleotides: 7. CDR3 DNA sequence: TGTGCCAGCAGCCAAGTCCTAGCGGGTGGCGATGAGCAGTTCTTC. Its protein product is CASSQVLAGGDEQFF.

The rearrangement uses TRBV7-3 and TRBJ2-3; D possibly corresponds to TRBD2 (6 bases). CDR1 is SGHTA and CDR2 is FQGTGA in the germline V gene. Trimming shortened V by 8 bases and J by 6 bases, and 12 bases separated the two germline ends. The CDR3 has 12 amino acids. CDR3 coding DNA: TGTGCCAGCGGGACTGCCTCCGATACGCAGTATTTT. Its translation: CASGTASDTQYF.

On this clone: Being one base from a much bigger clone, this may be a read error. Other DNA variants within this sample encode the same CDR3. The chain links TRBV7-6 to TRBJ1-1; D call uncertain. This CDR3 spans 13 amino acids. V was cut by 3 bases and J by 1 base, with 6 bases left in between. Germline loops: CDR1 SGHVS, CDR2 FNYEAQ. The CDR3 protein is CASSLSGNTEAFF. CDR3 nucleotides: TGTGCCAGCAGCTTGTCAGGGAACACTGAAGCTTTCTTT.

J is TRBJ2-1 and V is TRBV6-4, with TRBD2 identical over 7 bases. CDR3 size: 16 residues. From germline, CDR1 is MRHNA and CDR2 SNTAGT. The ends lost 5 bases at V and 2 bases at J; junction bases unmatched: 9. CDR3 DNA sequence: TGTGCCAGCAGTACGTCTAGCGGATCAACCTACAATGAGCAGTTCTTC. Translating it yields CASSTSSGSTYNEQFF.

J is TRBJ2-5 and V is TRBV30; 7 bases are shared with TRBD2. The germline CDR1 and CDR2 sequences are GTSNPN and SVGIG (reference sequence). V shed 5 bases, J shed 3 bases, and the junction held 9 bases outside the gene matches. This CDR3 is 14 amino acids long. CDR3 protein: CAWGKGRGEETQYF. DNA for the CDR3: TGTGCCTGGGGGAAAGGCCGGGGGGAAGAGACCCAGTACTTC.

With regard to this clone: Other DNA sequences in this sample translate to the same CDR3. The rearrangement links TRBV7-9 to TRBJ1-1; maybe TRBD1 (5 bases). Per germline, CDR1 SEHNR and CDR2 FQNEAQ (reference sequence). The CDR3 covers 14 residues. Trimming removed 0 bases from V and 1 base from J, with 6 bases in between. The CDR3 sequence: CASSLAQGNTEAFF. CDR3 DNA sequence: TGTGCCAGCAGCTTAGCGCAGGGGAACACTGAAGCTTTCTTT. The whole variable domain, remainder taken from reference TRBV7-9 and TRBJ1-1, is DTGVSQNPRHKITKRGQNVTFRCDPISEHNRLYWYRQTLGQGPEFLTYFQNEAQLEKSRLLSDRFSAERPKGSFSTLEIQRTEQGDSAMYLCASSLAQGNTEAFFGQGTRLTVV.

The rearrangement links TRBV9 to TRBJ2-2; D may match TRBD1 or TRBD2 (6 bases each). This CDR3 region has 13 residues. The germline CDR1 and CDR2 sequences are SGDLS and YYNGEE. V was pared by 1 base and J by 6 bases, with 7 bases between. In nucleotides, the CDR3 is TGTGCCAGCAGCGTACGGGGGCCCGGGGAGCTGTTTTTT. Residues: CASSVRGPGELFF.

This sequence joins TRBV30 and TRBJ2-3, with 10 nucleotides matching TRBD1. Germline loops: CDR1 GTSNPN, CDR2 SVGIG (reference sequence). The CDR3 totals 14 residues. With 3 bases clipped from V and 6 bases from J, the junction kept 6 bases outside the gene matches. CDR3 sequence (DNA): TGTGCCTGGAGCCCGGGACAGGGGAAGGATACGCAGTATTTT. This encodes CAWSPGQGKDTQYF.

This clone was picked up one time. This chain connects TRBV27 to TRBJ2-1; 8 bases are a match to TRBD2. This CDR3 spans 15 amino acids. Germline assignment: CDR1 MNHEY and CDR2 SMNVEV (reference sequence). J gave up 4 bases and V 4 bases, and 6 bases lay outside the gene matches. The CDR3 region has the DNA TGTGCCAGCAGTTGGAGCGGGAGATCTTACAATGAGCAGTTCTTC. As protein: CASSWSGRSYNEQFF.

This chain links TRBV28 with TRBJ2-1, with D possibly matching TRBD2 (6 bases). Trimming cost V 5 bases and J 3 bases, with 8 bases left between them. CDR1 and CDR2 (germline): MDHEN, SYDVKM. The CDR3 is made up of 13 amino acids. CDR3 in amino acids: CASSPGLYNEQFF. Here the CDR3 DNA reads TGTGCCAGCAGTCCGGGACTCTACAATGAGCAGTTCTTC.

V usage is TRBV4-2 and J usage is TRBJ2-7, with D unclear. V lost 4 bases and J lost 4, with 8 bases in between. Looked up from germline, CDR1 is LGHNA and CDR2 is YNFKEQ. This CDR3 has 12 amino acids. This chain's CDR3 is CASSPNIYEQYF. CDR3 in DNA: TGTGCCAGCAGCCCCAACATATACGAGCAGTACTTC.

This rearrangement joins TRBV7-3 to TRBJ2-2, with D maybe TRBD2 (6 bases). Germline CDR1 reads SGHTA; CDR2 reads FQGTGA. V was trimmed by 3 bases and J by 5 bases, leaving 16 bases between them. CDR3 length equals 16 residues. CDR3 residues: CASSFFAPGVTGELFF. The CDR3 coding sequence is TGTGCCAGCAGCTTTTTCGCTCCGGGAGTTACCGGGGAGCTGTTTTTT.

On this clone itself: Germline and junction disagree at one end, which may indicate a read error. The chain combines TRBV5-1 with TRBJ2-2; 12 bases match TRBD2. Germline values: CDR1 SGHRS, CDR2 YFSETQ. The CDR3 has 14 residues. Here the CDR3 reads CASGLAGYTGELFF. The CDR3 DNA is TGCGCCAGTGGACTAGCGGGATACACTGGGGAGCTGTTTTTT.

The rearrangement joins TRBV5-1 to TRBJ1-2, with 7 bases fitting TRBD1. The germline gives CDR1 SGHRS, CDR2 YFSETQ. With V trimmed by 0 bases and J by 4 bases, 9 bases remained unmatched. The CDR3 has 16 residues. For the CDR3, the DNA is TGCGCCAGCAGCTTGGAAGCGACAGGGTGGGCCTATGGCTACACCTTC. Protein sequence: CASSLEATGWAYGYTF. Complete variable domain (other parts from reference TRBV5-1 and TRBJ1-2): KAGVTQTPRYLIKTRGQQVTLSCSPISGHRSVSWYQQTPGQGLQFLFEYFSETQRNKGNFPGRFSGRQFSNSRSEMNVSTLELGDSALYLCASSLEATGWAYGYTFGSGTRLTVV.

The CDR3 coding sequence is TGTGCCATCAGCCCGGGTAGGGACGCAAGCGAGCAGTACTTC. This encodes CAISPGRDASEQYF. The chain has TRBV10-3 and TRBJ2-7; D might be TRBD1 or TRBD2, each matching 5 bases. The CDR3 is 14 amino acids. Germline V gives CDR1 ENHRY, CDR2 SYGVKD. V lost 6 bases and J lost 6, with 18 bases in between.

The rearrangement links TRBV28 to TRBJ2-7, with D perhaps TRBD2 (7 bases). In germline, CDR1 is MDHEN, CDR2 SYDVKM. The CDR3 is made up of 15 amino acids. The V end lost 3 bases, the J end lost 3 bases, and 15 bases lay between the germline ends. CDR3 nucleotide sequence: TGTGCCAGCAGTTTTAGGGGGGGCGAGGACTACGAGCAGTACTTC. This gives the protein CASSFRGGEDYEQYF.